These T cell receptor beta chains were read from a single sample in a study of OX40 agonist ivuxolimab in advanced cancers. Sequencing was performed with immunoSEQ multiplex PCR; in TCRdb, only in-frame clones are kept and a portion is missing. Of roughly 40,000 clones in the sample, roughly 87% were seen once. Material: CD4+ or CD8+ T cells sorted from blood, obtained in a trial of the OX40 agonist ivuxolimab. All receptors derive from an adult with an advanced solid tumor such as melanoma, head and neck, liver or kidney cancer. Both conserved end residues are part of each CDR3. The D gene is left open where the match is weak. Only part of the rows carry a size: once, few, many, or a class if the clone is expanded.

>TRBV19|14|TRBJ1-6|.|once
CASSAQSSDSPLHF
TGTGCCAGTAGTGCCCAATCGTCCGATTCACCCCTCCACTTT
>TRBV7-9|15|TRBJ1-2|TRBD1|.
CASSSGTAFLSGYTF
TGTGCCAGCAGCTCGGGGACAGCGTTTTTGTCTGGCTACACCTTC
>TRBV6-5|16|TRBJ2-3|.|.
CASSFYRPHNTDTQYF
TGTGCCAGCAGTTTTTACAGGCCTCACAACACAGATACGCAGTATTTT
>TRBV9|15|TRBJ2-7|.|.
CASSVEGGSTYEQYF
TGTGCCAGCAGCGTAGAAGGGGGGTCTACCTACGAGCAGTACTTC
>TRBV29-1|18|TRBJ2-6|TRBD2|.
CSVEIWTTGGSGANVLTF
TGCAGCGTTGAAATATGGACGACGGGGGGCTCTGGGGCCAACGTCCTGACTTTC
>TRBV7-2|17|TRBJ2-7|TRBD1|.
CASSLLMYRDSLYEQYF
TGTGCCAGCAGCTTATTGATGTACCGGGACAGTCTCTACGAGCAGTACTTC
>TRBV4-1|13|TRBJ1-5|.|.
CASSQEISQPQHF
TGCGCCAGCAGCCAAGAAATCAGTCAGCCCCAGCATTTT
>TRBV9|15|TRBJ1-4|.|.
CASSLLGETNEKLFF
TGTGCCAGCAGCCTTTTAGGGGAGACTAATGAAAAACTGTTTTTT
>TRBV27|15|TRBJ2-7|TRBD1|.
CASRYWTGVTYEQYF
TGTGCCAGCCGATACTGGACAGGGGTGACCTACGAGCAGTACTTC
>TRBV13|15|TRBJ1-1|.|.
CASSSEVGENTEAFF
TGTGCCAGCAGCTCAGAAGTGGGGGAGAACACTGAAGCTTTCTTT
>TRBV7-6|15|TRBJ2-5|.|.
CASSNPSRSIETQYF
TGTGCCAGCAGCAATCCAAGTCGGTCGATAGAGACCCAGTACTTC
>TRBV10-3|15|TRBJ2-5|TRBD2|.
CAISELAGGGETQYF
TGTGCCATCAGTGAGCTAGCGGGGGGCGGAGAGACCCAGTACTTC
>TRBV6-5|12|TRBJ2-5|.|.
CASSYGGETQYF
TGTGCCAGCAGTTACGGGGGGGAGACCCAGTACTTC
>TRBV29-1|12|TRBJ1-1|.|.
CSVERGGPEAFF
TGCAGCGTTGAAAGGGGGGGCCCTGAAGCTTTCTTT
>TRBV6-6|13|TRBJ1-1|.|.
CASSSGYRAEAFF
TGTGCCAGCAGTTCCGGCTACAGGGCGGAAGCTTTCTTT
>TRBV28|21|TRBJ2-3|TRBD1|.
CASSPNFSRGQGGFSTDTQYF
TGTGCCAGCAGTCCTAATTTCTCCCGGGGACAGGGGGGTTTTAGCACAGATACGCAGTATTTT
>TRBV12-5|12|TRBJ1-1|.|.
CARGLGGTEAFF
TGTGCTAGGGGGCTGGGGGGAACTGAAGCTTTCTTT
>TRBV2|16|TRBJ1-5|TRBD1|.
CASNQNRDRGNQPQHF
TGTGCCAGCAACCAGAACCGGGACAGGGGCAATCAGCCCCAGCATTTT
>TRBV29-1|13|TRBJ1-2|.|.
CSVEAGTNYGYTF
TGCAGCGTTGAAGCCGGGACTAACTATGGCTACACCTTC
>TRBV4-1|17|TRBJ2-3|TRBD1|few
CASSHPGTALSTDTQYF
TGCGCCAGCAGCCACCCCGGGACAGCCCTTAGCACAGATACGCAGTATTTT
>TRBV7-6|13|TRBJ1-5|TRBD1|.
CASSLARTGPQHF
TGTGCCAGCAGCTTAGCCCGGACAGGCCCCCAGCATTTT
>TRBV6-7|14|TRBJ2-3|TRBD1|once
CASRGTGRGDTQYF
TGTGCCAGCAGAGGGACAGGGAGGGGAGATACGCAGTATTTT
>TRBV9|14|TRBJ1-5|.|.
CASSGGGSNQPQHF
TGTGCCAGCAGCGGGGGGGGTAGCAATCAGCCCCAGCATTTT
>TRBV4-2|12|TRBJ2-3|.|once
CASSLGTIGQYF
TGTGCCAGCAGCCTAGGGACCATCGGGCAGTATTTT
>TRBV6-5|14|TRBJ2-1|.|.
CASSIAEGRNEQFF
TGTGCCAGCAGCATAGCGGAGGGGCGCAATGAGCAGTTCTTC
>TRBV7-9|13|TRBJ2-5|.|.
CASSLWQQETQYF
TGTGCCAGCAGCTTGTGGCAGCAAGAGACCCAGTACTTC
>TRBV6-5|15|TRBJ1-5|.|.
CASSLLGPSNQPQHF
TGTGCCAGCAGCCTTCTGGGGCCTAGCAATCAGCCCCAGCATTTT
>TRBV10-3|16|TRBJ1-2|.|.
CAISGTLTEVRVGYTF
TGTGCCATCAGTGGCACGTTGACAGAAGTTAGAGTAGGCTACACCTTC
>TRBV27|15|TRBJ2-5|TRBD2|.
CASSLAGGGMETQYF
TGTGCCAGCAGTTTGGCGGGAGGGGGGATGGAGACCCAGTACTTC
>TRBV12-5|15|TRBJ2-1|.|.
CASGLALQGYNEQFF
TGTGCTAGTGGTTTGGCTCTACAGGGCTACAATGAGCAGTTCTTC
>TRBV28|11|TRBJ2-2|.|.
CASSFNGELFF
TGTGCCAGCAGTTTTAACGGGGAGCTGTTTTTT
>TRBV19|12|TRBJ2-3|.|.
CASSQPEVTQYF
TGTGCCAGTAGCCAACCGGAGGTTACGCAGTATTTT
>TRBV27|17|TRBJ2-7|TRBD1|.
CASSPAGQGLPSYEQYF
TGTGCCAGCAGTCCCGCAGGACAGGGTTTACCCTCCTACGAGCAGTACTTC